This TCR beta chain was sequenced during a study of T-cell reconstitution after alpha-beta-depleted transplantation in children listed by TCRdb under 2016. About the full investigation: Using TCR repertoire profiling, the study quantitatively followed how T-cell immune reconstitution unfolded in children after TCRalphabeta/CD19-depleted allogeneic hematopoietic cell transplantation. General study outcomes and caveats: In some patients, the high TCRbeta diversity seen at day 60 was put down to recipient T cells and intrathymic progenitors that had survived conditioning. The apparently early recovery of alphabetaT-cell counts about two months after transplant reportedly depended on only several hundred rapidly expanded clones that came from non-depleted graft cells. Hyperexpanded clone frequencies declined over subsequent months; after one year, T-cell counts and TCRbeta diversity were mostly attributed to newly produced T cells.

The treatment or condition tag for this specimen amounts to: allogeneic hematopoietic cell transplantation with graft depleted of TCRalphabeta T cells and CD19 B cells. The children who served as transplant recipients had been given grafts of TCRalphabeta/CD19-depleted allogeneic hematopoietic cells. The library relied on PCR. Sequencer: Illumina HiSeq 2500. Molecular barcoding was employed in the preparation of TCR libraries, with unique molecular identifiers being used to normalize TCRbeta repertoire quantification. TCRdb's own reprocessing of the public reads used fastp at Q25 and MiXCR and kept productive beta chains. Under each unique CDR3 protein, matching rows form one entry showing the most common genes and DNA. This sample comprises about 830,000 distinct CDR3 sequences, approximately 15% of them detected only once. Around 4.5% of the sample lies in the top ten. CDR1 and CDR2 are read off the germline V gene as MGHRA and YSYEKL. Clipping removes 1 base from V and 4 bases from J, with 18 as the unmatched junction base count. The CDR3 sequence holds 20 residues, the cysteine and phenylalanine included. The DNA shown is the 60-base CDR3, in frame from base 1.

This clonotype was counted a few times. This receptor's antigen is unknown. Per-base qualities were not stored, and no clone one base away is much larger. The sequenced sample was PBMCs, mostly from graft donor cells, obtained 360 days after TCRalphabeta/CD19-depleted stem cell transplant. In this chain, TRBV4-1 is recombined with TRBJ2-5; the junction holds 10 bases that match TRBD2. The clonotype was recovered from a male patient between 5 and 17 years old who had a stem cell transplant for acute lymphoblastic leukemia, so the T cells may come from the graft donor. Read as DNA, the sequence is TGCGCCAGCAGCCAAGCACTTGGAACTAGCGGGAACCTTGGGAGAGAGACCCAGTACTTC. The encoded protein is CASSQALGTSGNLGRETQYF.